This T cell receptor beta chain was found in a study of shared T cell receptors in the human thymus. The assay was immunoSEQ multiplex PCR, and TCRdb's table has in-frame clones only and misses some. The sample has some 700,000 clones, 75% to 90% seen once; the top ten hold over 0.008%. The junction had 5 bases not matched to a gene; V was cut back by 0 bases and J by 1 base. The CDR3 has 16 amino acids. CDR1 LNHNV and CDR2 YYDKDF come from the germline V gene (reference sequence). This sample also appeared in a second study, on human thymus T cells. This second study notes: Overlap was high between thymic repertoires from unrelated individuals, as reported in related research.

This clonotype was sampled from a girl under three years old with a congenital heart defect. Input material: thymocytes. The chain recombines TRBV15 with TRBJ1-1, with 7 positions matching TRBD1. The CDR3 DNA reads as TGTGCCACCAGCAGAGATTACAGGGGACCGAACACTGAAGCTTTCTTT. Its translation: CATSRDYRGPNTEAFF.